This TCR beta chain was recovered during a study of T cell repertoires in cytomegalovirus infection. In the study overall: Both a matching HLA type and CMV infection were indicated by public TCR beta signatures.

CDR3 length: 14 amino acids. V shed 8 bases, J shed 4 bases, and the junction held 7 bases outside the gene matches. Germline CDR1 is SEHNR and CDR2 is FQNEAQ (reference sequence). Worth noting for this clonotype: Antigen: not known.

TCRdb used MiXCR to reprocess the reads, holding one entry per CDR3 protein. The sample records some 600,000 distinct CDR3 sequences, 20% to 25% being singletons. Findings of the study overall: HLA-C-restricted CMV-specific TCR beta clonotypes prevailed in the ex vivo response. The cumulative frequency of public TCR beta families identified carriers of CMV plus the relevant HLA.

The sequenced material came from CD8+ T cells from PBMCs. The chain combines TRBV7-9 with TRBJ2-5, with 10 bases aligning to TRBD2. This receptor was obtained from a human donor in good health (CMV status not recorded). Some clones in this sample may be carry-over from other donors' samples. The CDR3 spells CASLSGGATETQYF. As DNA, the CDR3 is TGTGCCAGCCTAAGCGGGGGGGCAACAGAGACCCAGTACTTC.